This T cell receptor beta chain was observed in a study of CD8+ T cells in alopecia areata. In the study overall: Oral tofacitinib (5 to 10 mg twice daily) was administered to treated patients. It was 6 to 18 months of tofacitinib, and then there were 6 months off drug. Whole-study results and caveats: Many expanded lesional clones remained in scalp and blood on tofacitinib.

Germline V gives CDR1 MNHEY, CDR2 SVGAGI. CDR3 length: 15 residues. Trimming pared 5 bases from V and 2 bases from J, leaving 14 bases between. After isolation, RNA underwent reverse transcription to generate cDNA as the sequencing template. Sequenced by immunoSEQ multiplex PCR; TCRdb stores in-frame clones only, minus some. Among around 190,000 clones listed, 64% were seen once. In the case of this clone: The antigen is unknown.

Sample treatment: oral pan-JAK inhibitor, 5-10 mg twice daily. Sorting separated CD4+ and CD8+ T cells out of PBMCs. The chain joins TRBV6-5 to TRBJ2-3; D not certain. Sequences were derived from CD4+ T cells sorted from blood, sampled at week 4, from a patient treated with tofacitinib. The source of this sequence is a human donor with alopecia areata. CDR3 in DNA: TGTGCCAGCAGTCCCTCCAATAGACCCACAGATACGCAGTATTTT. Protein sequence: CASSPSNRPTDTQYF.